The rows below give T cell receptor beta chains drawn from one sample of a study of cytomegalovirus exposure and HLA in healthy donors. The table came from immunoSEQ multiplex PCR; TCRdb's copy has only in-frame clones and leaves some out. Here the sample spans 160,000 or so clones, roughly 85% being singletons. The specimen sequenced was PBMCs. The receptors come from a woman aged 25 to 45 in good health and CMV-seronegative. CDR3s include the opening cysteine and the closing phenylalanine or tryptophan. The D gene is left open where the match is weak. Clone size is given for some rows only: seen once, a few or many times, or a class if the clone is expanded.

CDR3aa: CASSLAVGDEQYF; CDR3nt: TGTGCCAGCAGCTTAGCAGTCGGGGACGAGCAGTACTTC; j_gene: TRBJ2-7; d_gene: .; abundance: once; v_gene: TRBV7-6
CDR3aa: CASTRDRAYGYTF; CDR3nt: TGTGCCAGCACCCGAGACAGGGCGTATGGCTACACCTTC; j_gene: TRBJ1-2; d_gene: TRBD1; abundance: .; v_gene: TRBV6-1
CDR3aa: CASSRQSSGNTIYF; CDR3nt: TGTGCCAGCAGCCGACAGTCCTCTGGAAACACCATATATTTT; j_gene: TRBJ1-3; d_gene: .; abundance: few; v_gene: TRBV5-6
CDR3aa: CASSQDRVHYGYTF; CDR3nt: TGTGCCAGCAGCCAAGACAGGGTACACTATGGCTACACCTTC; j_gene: TRBJ1-2; d_gene: .; abundance: .; v_gene: TRBV14
CDR3aa: CASSWNEGTEAFF; CDR3nt: TGTGCCAGCAGTTGGAACGAGGGCACTGAAGCTTTCTTT; j_gene: TRBJ1-1; d_gene: .; abundance: .; v_gene: TRBV27
CDR3aa: CASTISGTGGGEQYF; CDR3nt: TGTGCCAGCACTATATCCGGGACAGGGGGCGGCGAGCAGTACTTC; j_gene: TRBJ2-7; d_gene: TRBD1; abundance: few; v_gene: TRBV7-9
CDR3aa: CASSISREGWQYF; CDR3nt: TGTGCCAGTAGTATCTCCCGAGAGGGCTGGCAGTACTTC; j_gene: TRBJ2-7; d_gene: .; abundance: .; v_gene: TRBV19
CDR3aa: CASRPGVRGNPQETQYF; CDR3nt: TGTGCCAGCAGGCCCGGCGTGAGAGGGAACCCTCAAGAGACCCAGTACTTC; j_gene: TRBJ2-5; d_gene: .; abundance: .; v_gene: TRBV27
CDR3aa: CAWRKGQGATNEKLFF; CDR3nt: TGTGCCTGGAGAAAGGGACAGGGGGCAACTAATGAAAAACTGTTTTTT; j_gene: TRBJ1-4; d_gene: TRBD1; abundance: .; v_gene: TRBV30
CDR3aa: CASSLVGGTGFIEQFF; CDR3nt: TGTGCCAGCAGCTTAGTAGGGGGGACAGGCTTTATTGAGCAGTTCTTC; j_gene: TRBJ2-1; d_gene: TRBD1; abundance: .; v_gene: TRBV11-2
CDR3aa: CASSLLGGGGSYNEQFF; CDR3nt: TGCGCCAGCAGCTTGTTGGGAGGGGGGGGGTCCTACAATGAGCAGTTCTTC; j_gene: TRBJ2-1; d_gene: .; abundance: .; v_gene: TRBV5-1
CDR3aa: CASSPPQRSLETQYF; CDR3nt: TGTGCCAGCAGCCCCCCTCAGCGAAGTTTAGAGACCCAGTACTTC; j_gene: TRBJ2-5; d_gene: .; abundance: .; v_gene: TRBV21-1
CDR3aa: CASSPRTGTGASHEQYF; CDR3nt: TGTGCCAGCAGCCCCCGGACCGGGACAGGGGCCTCCCACGAGCAGTACTTC; j_gene: TRBJ2-7; d_gene: TRBD1; abundance: .; v_gene: TRBV7-8